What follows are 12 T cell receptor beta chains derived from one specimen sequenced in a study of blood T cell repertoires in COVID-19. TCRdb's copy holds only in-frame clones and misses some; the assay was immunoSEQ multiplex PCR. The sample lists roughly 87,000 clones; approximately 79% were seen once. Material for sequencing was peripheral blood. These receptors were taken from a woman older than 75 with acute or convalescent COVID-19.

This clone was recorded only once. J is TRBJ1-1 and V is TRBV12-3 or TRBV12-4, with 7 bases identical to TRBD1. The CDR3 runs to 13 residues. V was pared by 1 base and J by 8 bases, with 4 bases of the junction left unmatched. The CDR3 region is CASSLVGQAEAFF. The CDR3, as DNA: TGTGCCAGCAGTTTAGTCGGACAGGCCGAAGCTTTCTTT.

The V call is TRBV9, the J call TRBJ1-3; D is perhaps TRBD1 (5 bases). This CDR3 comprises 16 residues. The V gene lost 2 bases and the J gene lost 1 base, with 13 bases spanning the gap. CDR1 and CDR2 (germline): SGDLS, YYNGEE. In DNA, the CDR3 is TGTGCCAGCAGCGTCTCGGGGGGGAAGTCTGGAAACACCATATATTTT. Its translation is CASSVSGGKSGNTIYF.

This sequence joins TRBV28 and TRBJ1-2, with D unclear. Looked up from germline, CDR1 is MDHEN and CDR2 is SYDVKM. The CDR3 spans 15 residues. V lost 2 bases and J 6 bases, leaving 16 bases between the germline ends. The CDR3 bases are TGTGCCAGCAGTTTAAGTCCAACGCGGGTTAATGGCTACACCTTC. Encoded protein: CASSLSPTRVNGYTF.

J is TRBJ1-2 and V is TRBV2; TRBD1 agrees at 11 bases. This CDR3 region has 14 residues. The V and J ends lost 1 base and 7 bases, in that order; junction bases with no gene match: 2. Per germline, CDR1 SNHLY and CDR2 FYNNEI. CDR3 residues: CASSEEGQGAGYTF. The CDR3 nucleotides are TGTGCCAGCAGTGAAGAAGGACAGGGGGCTGGCTACACCTTC. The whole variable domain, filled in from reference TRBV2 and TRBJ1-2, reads EPEVTQTPSHQVTQMGQEVILRCVPISNHLYFYWYRQILGQKVEFLVSFYNNEISEKSEIFDDQFSVERPDGSNFTLKIRSTKLEDSAMYFCASSEEGQGAGYTFGSGTRLTVV.

The CDR3 DNA reads as TGTGCCAGCAGTCCAGGACAGGGAAGACCGCCCCTCCACTTT. It codes for CASSPGQGRPPLHF. The chain employs TRBV27 and TRBJ1-6; 8 positions match TRBD1. Germline CDR1 and CDR2: MNHEY and SMNVEV (reference sequence). The CDR3 has 14 amino acids. V shed 5 bases and J 13 bases; nucleotides not matched to a gene: 10.

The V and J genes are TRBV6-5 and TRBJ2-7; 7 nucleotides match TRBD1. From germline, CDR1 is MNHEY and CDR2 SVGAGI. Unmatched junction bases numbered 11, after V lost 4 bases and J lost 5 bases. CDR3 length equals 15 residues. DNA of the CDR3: TGTGCCAGCAGTTCCGTCGGGACAGAGGGAGACGAGCAGTACTTC. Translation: CASSSVGTEGDEQYF.

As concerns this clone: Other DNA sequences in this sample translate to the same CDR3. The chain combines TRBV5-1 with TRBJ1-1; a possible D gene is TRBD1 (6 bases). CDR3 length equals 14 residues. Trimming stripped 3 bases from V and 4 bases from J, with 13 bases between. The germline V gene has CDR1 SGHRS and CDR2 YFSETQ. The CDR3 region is CASSSGQLGTEAFF. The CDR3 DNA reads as TGCGCCAGCAGCTCCGGACAGCTTGGCACTGAAGCTTTCTTT. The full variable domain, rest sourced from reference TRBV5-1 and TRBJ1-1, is KAGVTQTPRYLIKTRGQQVTLSCSPISGHRSVSWYQQTPGQGLQFLFEYFSETQRNKGNFPGRFSGRQFSNSRSEMNVSTLELGDSALYLCASSSGQLGTEAFFGQGTRLTVV.

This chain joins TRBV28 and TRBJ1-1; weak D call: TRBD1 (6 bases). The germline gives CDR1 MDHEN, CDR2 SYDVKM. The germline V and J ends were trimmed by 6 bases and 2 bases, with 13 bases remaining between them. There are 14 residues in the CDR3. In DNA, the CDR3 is TGTGCCAGCAGCATAGGGGGGGACAACACTGAAGCTTTCTTT. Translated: CASSIGGDNTEAFF.

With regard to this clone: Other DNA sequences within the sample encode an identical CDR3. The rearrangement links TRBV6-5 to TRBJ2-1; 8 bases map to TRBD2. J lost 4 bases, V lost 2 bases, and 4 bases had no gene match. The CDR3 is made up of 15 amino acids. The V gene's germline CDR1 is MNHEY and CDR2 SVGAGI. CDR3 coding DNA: TGTGCCAGCAGTTACGGGCGGGGGGTTTACAATGAGCAGTTCTTC. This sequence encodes CASSYGRGVYNEQFF.

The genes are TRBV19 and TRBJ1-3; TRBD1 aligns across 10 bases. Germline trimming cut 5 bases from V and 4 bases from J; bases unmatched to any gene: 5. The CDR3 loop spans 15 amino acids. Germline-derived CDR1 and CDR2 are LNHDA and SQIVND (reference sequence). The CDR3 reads CASSWGQGFGNTIYF. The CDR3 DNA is TGTGCCAGTAGTTGGGGACAGGGGTTCGGAAACACCATATATTTT. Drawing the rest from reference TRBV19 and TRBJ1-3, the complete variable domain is DGGITQSPKYLFRKEGQNVTLSCEQNLNHDAMYWYRQDPGQGLRLIYYSQIVNDFQKGDIAEGYSVSREKKESFPLTVTSAQKNPTAFYLCASSWGQGFGNTIYFGEGSWLTVV.

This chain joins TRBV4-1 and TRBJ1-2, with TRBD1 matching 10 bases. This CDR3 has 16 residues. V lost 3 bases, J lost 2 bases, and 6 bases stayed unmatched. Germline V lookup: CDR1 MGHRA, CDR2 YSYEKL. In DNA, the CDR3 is TGCGCCAGCAGCCACGGGACAGGGGCTTCAAACTATGGCTACACCTTC. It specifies CASSHGTGASNYGYTF.

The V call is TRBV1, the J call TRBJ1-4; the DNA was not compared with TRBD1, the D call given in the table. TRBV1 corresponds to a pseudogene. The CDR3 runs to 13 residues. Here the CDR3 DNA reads TGCACCAGCAGCTGGGTCAGGAATGAAAAACTGTTTTTT. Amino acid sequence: CTSSWVRNEKLFF.